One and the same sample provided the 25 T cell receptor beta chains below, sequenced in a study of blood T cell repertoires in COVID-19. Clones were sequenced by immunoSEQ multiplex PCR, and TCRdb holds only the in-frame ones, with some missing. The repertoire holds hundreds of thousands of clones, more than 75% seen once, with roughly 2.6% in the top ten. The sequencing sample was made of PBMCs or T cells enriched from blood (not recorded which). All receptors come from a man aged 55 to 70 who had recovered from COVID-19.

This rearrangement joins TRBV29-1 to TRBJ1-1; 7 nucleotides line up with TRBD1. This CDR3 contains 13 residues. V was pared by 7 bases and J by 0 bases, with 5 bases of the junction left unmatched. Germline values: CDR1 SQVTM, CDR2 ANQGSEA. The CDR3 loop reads CSAGQIMNTEAFF. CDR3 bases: TGCAGCGCGGGACAGATTATGAACACTGAAGCTTTCTTT.

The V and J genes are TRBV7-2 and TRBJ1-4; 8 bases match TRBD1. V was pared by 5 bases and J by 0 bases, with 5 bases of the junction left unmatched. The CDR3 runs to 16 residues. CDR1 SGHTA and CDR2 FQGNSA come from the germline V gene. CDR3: CASSPYRGATNEKLFF. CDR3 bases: TGTGCCAGCAGCCCGTACAGGGGGGCAACTAATGAAAAACTGTTTTTT.

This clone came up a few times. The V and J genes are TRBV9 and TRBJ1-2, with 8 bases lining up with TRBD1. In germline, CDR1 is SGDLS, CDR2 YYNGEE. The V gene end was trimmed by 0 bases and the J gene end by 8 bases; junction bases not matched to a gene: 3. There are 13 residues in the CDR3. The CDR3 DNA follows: TGTGCCAGCAGCGTAGGGGGGACAGGCGGCTACACCTTC. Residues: CASSVGGTGGYTF.

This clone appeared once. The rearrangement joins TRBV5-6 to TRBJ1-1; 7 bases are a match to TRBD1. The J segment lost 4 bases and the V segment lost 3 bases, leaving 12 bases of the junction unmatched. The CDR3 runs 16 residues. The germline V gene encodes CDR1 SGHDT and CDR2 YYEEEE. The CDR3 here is CASSWGTAMSSTEAFF. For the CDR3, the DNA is TGTGCCAGCAGCTGGGGGACAGCGATGTCTAGCACTGAAGCTTTCTTT.

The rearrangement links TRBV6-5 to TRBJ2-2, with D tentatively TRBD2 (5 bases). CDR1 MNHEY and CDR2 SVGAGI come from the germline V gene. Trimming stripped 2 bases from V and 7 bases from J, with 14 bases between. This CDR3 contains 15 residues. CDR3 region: CASSYRPSSSGELFF. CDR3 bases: TGTGCCAGCAGTTACAGACCTAGCTCCAGCGGGGAGCTGTTTTTT.

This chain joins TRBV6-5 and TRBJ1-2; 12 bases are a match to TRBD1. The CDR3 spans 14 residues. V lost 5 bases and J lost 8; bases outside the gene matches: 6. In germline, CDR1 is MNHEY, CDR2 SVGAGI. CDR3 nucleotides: TGTGCCAGCAGTCGCCGGGACAGGGGGCAAGGCTACACCTTC. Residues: CASSRRDRGQGYTF.

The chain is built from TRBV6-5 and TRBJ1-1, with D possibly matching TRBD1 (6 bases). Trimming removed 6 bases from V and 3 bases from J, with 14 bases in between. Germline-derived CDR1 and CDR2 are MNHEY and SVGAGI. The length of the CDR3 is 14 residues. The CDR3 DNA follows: TGTGCCAGCAGAATCGGGACAACGTACACTGAAGCTTTCTTT. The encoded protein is CASRIGTTYTEAFF.

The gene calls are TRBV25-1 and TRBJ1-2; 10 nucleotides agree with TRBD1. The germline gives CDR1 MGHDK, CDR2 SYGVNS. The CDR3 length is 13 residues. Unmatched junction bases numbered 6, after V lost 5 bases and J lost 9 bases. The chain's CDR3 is CASSWTGGLSYTF. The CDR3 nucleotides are TGTGCCAGCAGTTGGACAGGGGGGTTGAGCTACACCTTC.

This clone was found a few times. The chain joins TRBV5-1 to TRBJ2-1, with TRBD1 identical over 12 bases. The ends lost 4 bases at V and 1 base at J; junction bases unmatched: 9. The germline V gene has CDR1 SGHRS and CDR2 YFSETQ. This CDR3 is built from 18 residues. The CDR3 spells CASSGGTGGSVSYNEQFF. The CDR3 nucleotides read TGCGCCAGCAGCGGGGGGACAGGGGGCAGCGTGTCCTACAATGAGCAGTTCTTC.

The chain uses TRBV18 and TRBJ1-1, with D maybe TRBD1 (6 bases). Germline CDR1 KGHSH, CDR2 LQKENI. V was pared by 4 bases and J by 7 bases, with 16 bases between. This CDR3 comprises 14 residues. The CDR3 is CASSLNRASGEAFF. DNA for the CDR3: TGTGCCAGCTCACTAAACAGGGCTTCGGGTGAAGCTTTCTTT.

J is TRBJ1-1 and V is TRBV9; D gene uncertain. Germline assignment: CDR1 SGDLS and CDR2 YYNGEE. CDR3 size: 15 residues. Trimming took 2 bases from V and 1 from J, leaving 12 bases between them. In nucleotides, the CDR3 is TGTGCCAGCAGCGTCGATCCGACGGGGAACACTGAAGCTTTCTTT. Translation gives CASSVDPTGNTEAFF.

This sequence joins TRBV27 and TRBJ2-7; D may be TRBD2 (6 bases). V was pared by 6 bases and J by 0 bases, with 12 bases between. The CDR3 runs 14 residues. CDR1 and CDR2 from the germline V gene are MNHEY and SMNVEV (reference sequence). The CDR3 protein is CASSLARSSYEQYF. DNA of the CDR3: TGTGCCAGCAGCCTAGCGCGAAGCTCCTACGAGCAGTACTTC.

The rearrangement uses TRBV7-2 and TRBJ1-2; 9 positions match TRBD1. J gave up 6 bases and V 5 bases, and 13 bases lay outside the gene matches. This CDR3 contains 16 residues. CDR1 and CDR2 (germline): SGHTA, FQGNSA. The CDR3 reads CASSATPGQGFDGYTF. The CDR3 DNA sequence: TGTGCCAGCAGCGCTACTCCGGGACAGGGCTTCGATGGCTACACCTTC.

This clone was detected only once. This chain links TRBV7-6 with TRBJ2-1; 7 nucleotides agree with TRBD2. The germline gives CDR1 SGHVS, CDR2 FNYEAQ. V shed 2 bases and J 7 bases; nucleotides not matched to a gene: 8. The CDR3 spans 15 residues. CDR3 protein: CASSLRGVGVNEQFF. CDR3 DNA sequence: TGTGCCAGCAGCTTACGGGGGGTCGGGGTAAATGAGCAGTTCTTC.

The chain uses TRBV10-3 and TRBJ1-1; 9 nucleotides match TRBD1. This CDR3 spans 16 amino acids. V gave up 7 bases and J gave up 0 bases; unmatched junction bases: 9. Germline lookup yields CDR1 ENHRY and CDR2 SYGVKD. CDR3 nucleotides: TGTGCCATCAAGTTGGGACAGGGCCCCATGAACACTGAAGCTTTCTTT. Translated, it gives CAIKLGQGPMNTEAFF.

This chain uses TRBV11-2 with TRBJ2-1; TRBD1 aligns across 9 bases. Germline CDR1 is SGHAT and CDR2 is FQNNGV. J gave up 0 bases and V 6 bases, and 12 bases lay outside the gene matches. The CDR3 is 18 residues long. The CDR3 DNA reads TGTGCCAGCAGGGACAGGGGACGGCTGGCTAGCTCCTACAATGAGCAGTTCTTC. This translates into CASRDRGRLASSYNEQFF.

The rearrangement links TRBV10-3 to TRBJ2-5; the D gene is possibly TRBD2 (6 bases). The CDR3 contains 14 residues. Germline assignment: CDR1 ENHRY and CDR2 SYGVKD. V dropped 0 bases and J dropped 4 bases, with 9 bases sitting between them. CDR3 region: CAISESGGPETQYF. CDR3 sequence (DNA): TGTGCCATCAGTGAGTCCGGGGGACCAGAGACCCAGTACTTC.

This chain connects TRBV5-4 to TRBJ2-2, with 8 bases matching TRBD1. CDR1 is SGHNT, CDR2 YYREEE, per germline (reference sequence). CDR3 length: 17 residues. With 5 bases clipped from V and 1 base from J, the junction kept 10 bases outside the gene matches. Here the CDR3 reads CASRNRPGTGNTGELFF. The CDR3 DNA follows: TGTGCCAGCAGAAATAGGCCTGGGACAGGGAACACCGGGGAGCTGTTTTTT.

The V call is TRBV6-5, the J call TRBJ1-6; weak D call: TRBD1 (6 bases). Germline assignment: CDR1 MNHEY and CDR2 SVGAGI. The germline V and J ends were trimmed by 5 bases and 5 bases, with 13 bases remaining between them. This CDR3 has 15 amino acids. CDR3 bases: TGTGCCAGCAGTACCGGGACACTCAATAATTCACCCCTCCACTTT. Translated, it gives CASSTGTLNNSPLHF.

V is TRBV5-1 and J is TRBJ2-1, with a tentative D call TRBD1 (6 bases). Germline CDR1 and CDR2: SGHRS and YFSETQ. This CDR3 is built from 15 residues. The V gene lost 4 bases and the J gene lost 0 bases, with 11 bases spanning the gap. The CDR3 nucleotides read TGCGCCAGCAGCCACGGACAGAGCTCCTACAATGAGCAGTTCTTC. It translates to CASSHGQSSYNEQFF. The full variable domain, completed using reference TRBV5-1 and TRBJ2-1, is KAGVTQTPRYLIKTRGQQVTLSCSPISGHRSVSWYQQTPGQGLQFLFEYFSETQRNKGNFPGRFSGRQFSNSRSEMNVSTLELGDSALYLCASSHGQSSYNEQFFGPGTRLTVL.

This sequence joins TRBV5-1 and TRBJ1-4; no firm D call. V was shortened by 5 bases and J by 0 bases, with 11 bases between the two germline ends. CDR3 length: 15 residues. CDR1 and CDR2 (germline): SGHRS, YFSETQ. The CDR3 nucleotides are TGCGCCAGCAGACTGTCTCAGGCAACTAATGAAAAACTGTTTTTT. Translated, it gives CASRLSQATNEKLFF.

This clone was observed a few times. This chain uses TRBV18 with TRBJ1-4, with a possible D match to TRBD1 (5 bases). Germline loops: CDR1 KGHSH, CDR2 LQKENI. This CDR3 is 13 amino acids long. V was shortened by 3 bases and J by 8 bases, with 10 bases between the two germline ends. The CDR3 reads CASSPTDSEKLFF. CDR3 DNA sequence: TGTGCCAGCTCACCGACAGATTCGGAAAAACTGTTTTTT.

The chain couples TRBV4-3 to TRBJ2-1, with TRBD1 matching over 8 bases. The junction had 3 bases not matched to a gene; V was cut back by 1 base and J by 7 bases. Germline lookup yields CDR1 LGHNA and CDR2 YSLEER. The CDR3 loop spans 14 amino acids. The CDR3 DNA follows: TGCGCCAGCAGCCAAGGGACAGGGAGGAATGAGCAGTTCTTC. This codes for CASSQGTGRNEQFF.

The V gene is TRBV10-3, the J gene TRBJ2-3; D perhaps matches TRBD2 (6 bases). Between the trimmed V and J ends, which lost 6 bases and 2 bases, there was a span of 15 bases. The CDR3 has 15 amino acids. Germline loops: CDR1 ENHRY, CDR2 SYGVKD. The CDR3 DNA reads TGTGCCATCAGCCCCGGATGGACTAACACAGATACGCAGTATTTT. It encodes CAISPGWTNTDTQYF.

The CDR3 region has the DNA TGCGCCAGCAGCGGGGCCGACAGGGGGAATGAAAAACTGTTTTTT. The encoded protein is CASSGADRGNEKLFF. The gene calls are TRBV5-1 and TRBJ1-4, with 9 bases identical to TRBD1. Germline assignment: CDR1 SGHRS and CDR2 YFSETQ. Germline trimming cut 4 bases from V and 5 bases from J; bases unmatched to any gene: 6. CDR3 length equals 15 residues.